One and the same sample provided the 19 T cell receptor beta chains below, sequenced in a study of immune evolution from preneoplasia to lung adenocarcinoma (dated by TCRdb to the early 2020s). Libraries came from the immunoSEQ multiplex PCR assay. Drawn from immuneACCESS, this table holds only the in-frame rearrangements with V and J called that TCRdb kept. Clones are partly lost; checked studies trace under half to an unresolved V gene and leave the rest unexplained. Within this sample are approximately 8,300 clones, with around 81% of them counted one time only. Clones ranked in the top ten supply 7.2% of the sample. The sequenced sample consisted of FFPE adjacent normal lung tissue. These receptors originate from a person between 65 and 79 years old with lung adenocarcinoma.

The gene calls are TRBV6-1 and TRBJ2-5; D remains unclear. V dropped 5 bases and J dropped 7 bases, with 14 bases sitting between them. Germline loops: CDR1 MNHNS, CDR2 SASEGT. CDR3 size: 13 residues. The CDR3, as DNA: TGTGCCAGCAGTTCTGGACCCAAGGGGACCCAGTACTTC. Its protein product is CASSSGPKGTQYF.

The chain couples TRBV5-8 to TRBJ2-1, with 14 bases matching TRBD2. CDR1 is SGHTS and CDR2 is YDEGEE in the germline V gene. The CDR3 is 19 amino acids. J was trimmed by 0 bases and V by 3 bases; bases with no gene match: 8. The CDR3 DNA sequence: TGTGCCAGCAGCTATTTGGGACTAGCGGGAGTCGGCTCCTACAATGAGCAGTTCTTC. Encoded protein: CASSYLGLAGVGSYNEQFF.

The rearrangement links TRBV5-1 to TRBJ2-7, with TRBD1 matching over 7 bases. With 6 bases clipped from V and 3 bases from J, the junction kept 3 bases outside the gene matches. Germline V gene lookup returns CDR1 SGHRS and CDR2 YFSETQ. The CDR3 runs to 12 residues. This CDR3 is CASKRTGYEQYF. Written as DNA, the CDR3 is TGCGCCAGCAAAAGGACAGGCTACGAGCAGTACTTC.

This chain links TRBV30 with TRBJ1-2; 7 nucleotides align to TRBD1. With V trimmed by 2 bases and J by 1 base, 7 bases remained unmatched. Germline lookup yields CDR1 GTSNPN and CDR2 SVGIG (reference sequence). This CDR3 has 15 residues. The CDR3 bases are TGTGCCTGGAGTAGGACACAGGGGATTAACTATGGCTACACCTTC. Its protein is CAWSRTQGINYGYTF.

The V call is TRBV30, the J call TRBJ1-3; D remains ambiguous. Trimming removed 2 bases from V and 4 bases from J, with 15 bases in between. There are 15 residues in the CDR3. CDR1 GTSNPN and CDR2 SVGIG come from the germline V gene (reference sequence). CDR3 nucleotides: TGTGCCTGGAGTCCGGGCCTATTAGAAGGAAACACCATATATTTT. Translation: CAWSPGLLEGNTIYF.

Only a few counts were recorded for this clone. The chain joins TRBV7-3 to TRBJ1-6; TRBD1 matches 7 bases. The V gene's germline CDR1 is SGHTA and CDR2 FQGTGA. V dropped 5 bases and J dropped 7; count of bases not matched to a gene: 5. This CDR3 has 14 amino acids. The CDR3 region has the DNA TGTGCCAGCAGCAAGGGACAGTTCAATTCACCCCTCCACTTT. It encodes CASSKGQFNSPLHF.

The chain carries TRBV6-1 and TRBJ1-4; tentative D call: TRBD1 (5 bases). Trimming took 5 bases from V and 5 from J, leaving 9 bases between them. CDR1 MNHNS and CDR2 SASEGT come from the germline V gene. This CDR3 has 13 amino acids. The CDR3: CASSRGGNEKLFF. The CDR3 DNA reads as TGTGCCAGCAGTCGGGGGGGGAATGAAAAACTGTTTTTT.

This chain links TRBV28 with TRBJ1-2; D might be TRBD1 (6 bases). The CDR3 length is 15 residues. The germline gives CDR1 MDHEN, CDR2 SYDVKM. V was cut by 2 bases and J by 6 bases, with 16 bases left in between. The CDR3 sequence: CASSLGGDIRHGYTF. CDR3 DNA sequence: TGTGCCAGCAGTTTAGGAGGGGACATACGCCATGGCTACACCTTC.

This clone was found a few times. DNA for the CDR3: TGTGCCAGCAGCTTAGGGCAAGTTAGCACCGGGGAGCTGTTTTTT. This encodes CASSLGQVSTGELFF. The V and J genes are TRBV7-2 and TRBJ2-2; D call uncertain. V was pared by 1 base and J by 4 bases, with 10 bases between. This CDR3 has 15 amino acids. The V gene's germline CDR1 is SGHTA and CDR2 FQGNSA.

The chain carries TRBV9 and TRBJ2-1; D is possibly TRBD2 (6 bases). Trimming shortened V by 4 bases and J by 3 bases, and 14 bases separated the two germline ends. The CDR3 totals 15 residues. Germline V gene data show CDR1 as SGDLS and CDR2 as YYNGEE. The CDR3, as DNA: TGTGCCAGCAGCTCCCCTCCCGGGAGCTACAATGAGCAGTTCTTC. Amino acids: CASSSPPGSYNEQFF. Full variable domain (missing parts from reference TRBV9 and TRBJ2-1): DSGVTQTPKHLITATGQRVTLRCSPRSGDLSVYWYQQSLDQGLQFLIQYYNGEERAKGNILERFSAQQFPDLHSELNLSSLELGDSALYFCASSSPPGSYNEQFFGPGTRLTVL.

This clone was seen once. This chain uses TRBV18 with TRBJ2-1; TRBD1 agrees at 8 bases. The CDR3 spans 16 residues. From germline, CDR1 is KGHSH and CDR2 LQKENI. Germline trimming cut 2 bases from V and 3 bases from J; bases unmatched to any gene: 6. CDR3 loop: CASSPSPGQDYNEQFF. DNA of the CDR3: TGTGCCAGCTCACCATCGCCGGGACAGGACTACAATGAGCAGTTCTTC.

The chain employs TRBV5-3 and TRBJ2-3; 9 bases line up with TRBD1. TRBV5-3 is recorded as an ORF, its role being uncertain. This CDR3 is 20 amino acids long. The ends lost 1 base at V and 0 bases at J; junction bases unmatched: 15. The CDR3 region has the DNA TGTGCCAGAAGCTTGCTCCGTCACAGGGGGCCGAGACCTAGCACAGATACGCAGTATTTT. This sequence encodes CARSLLRHRGPRPSTDTQYF.

The chain joins TRBV11-2 to TRBJ2-7; D ambiguous. The ends were cut back, 3 bases at V and 3 bases at J, with 15 bases in the middle. This CDR3 is 15 amino acids long. Germline assignment: CDR1 SGHAT and CDR2 FQNNGV. This CDR3 reads CASSFRGANIYEQYF. Here the CDR3 DNA reads TGTGCCAGCAGCTTTAGAGGCGCGAACATCTACGAGCAGTACTTC.

This rearrangement joins TRBV28 to TRBJ1-2; 9 positions agree with TRBD1. There are 16 residues in the CDR3. V shed 7 bases, J shed 4 bases, and the junction held 13 bases outside the gene matches. The germline V gene encodes CDR1 MDHEN and CDR2 SYDVKM. The DNA of the CDR3 is TGTGCCAGCAACCTACAGGGGGCGGATCTTCGCTATGGCTACACCTTC. Its translation: CASNLQGADLRYGYTF.

The chain employs TRBV11-2 and TRBJ2-7; TRBD2 matches at 9 bases. Germline trimming cut 6 bases from V and 6 bases from J; bases unmatched to any gene: 12. Germline lookup yields CDR1 SGHAT and CDR2 FQNNGV. This CDR3 has 15 residues. The CDR3 nucleotides read TGTGCCAGCAGGGGTGGGGTAGCGGGGGAGGGCGAGCAGTACTTC. Residues: CASRGGVAGEGEQYF.

This clone was seen a few times. This sequence joins TRBV6-4 and TRBJ2-3; tentatively, D is TRBD1 or TRBD2 (6 bases each). CDR1 MRHNA and CDR2 SNTAGT come from the germline V gene. The CDR3 is made up of 15 amino acids. V was clipped by 5 bases and J by 3 bases, with 15 bases between them. The CDR3 nucleotides read TGTGCCAGCAGTTTAACGGGGGCCAAAACAGATACGCAGTATTTT. This gives the protein CASSLTGAKTDTQYF.

In this sample, this clone turned up once. V and J are TRBV5-1 and TRBJ1-2, with 7 bases identical to TRBD1. CDR1 SGHRS and CDR2 YFSETQ come from the germline V gene. J lost 4 bases, V lost 7 bases, and 7 bases had no gene match. This CDR3 region has 13 residues. CDR3: CASAEGGGYGYTF. Here the CDR3 DNA reads TGCGCCAGCGCAGAAGGGGGCGGCTATGGCTACACCTTC.

This sequence joins TRBV27 and TRBJ2-7, with TRBD2 identical over 8 bases. Germline trimming cut 8 bases from V and 3 bases from J; bases unmatched to any gene: 12. The germline gives CDR1 MNHEY, CDR2 SMNVEV (reference sequence). The CDR3 extends over 15 amino acids. This chain's CDR3 is CASGIREGVYYEQYF. The CDR3 DNA reads as TGTGCCAGCGGAATCCGGGAGGGTGTATACTACGAGCAGTACTTC.

The V call is TRBV30, the J call TRBJ1-5; 8 bases fit TRBD1. Germline V lookup: CDR1 GTSNPN, CDR2 SVGIG (reference sequence). V shed 3 bases and J 6 bases; nucleotides not matched to a gene: 7. The CDR3 covers 14 residues. CDR3 DNA: TGTGCCTGGAGCGAGGACAGGGACGGTCAGCCCCAGCATTTT. Translation gives CAWSEDRDGQPQHF.